One sample yielded the 3 T cell receptor beta chains listed below, sequenced in a study of cytomegalovirus exposure and HLA in healthy donors (dated by TCRdb to the late 2010s). To prepare the library, the immunoSEQ multiplex PCR assay was applied. A mixture of 60 forward primers for TCR Vbeta segments and 13 reverse primers for TCR Jbeta segments was used in the multiplex PCR. TCRdb holds this immuneACCESS table with in-frame rearrangements only. Some clones are missing; in checked studies, unresolved V genes explain under half, and the rest has no known cause. Across this sample there are 100,000 to 150,000 clones, with just over 75% seen only once. The ten most abundant clones make up 1.8% of the sample. Material for sequencing was PBMCs. These receptors were taken from a woman between 50 and 59 years old in good health and CMV-seronegative.

This clone was seen only once. The V gene is TRBV11-3, the J gene TRBJ2-2; 11 bases are shared with TRBD2. Trimming removed 5 bases from V and 7 bases from J; junction bases left unmatched: 9. This CDR3 is 16 amino acids long. Germline V gene data show CDR1 as SGHNT and CDR2 as YENEEA. CDR3 sequence reads: CASSPTSGSRNGELFF. The DNA of the CDR3 is TGTGCCAGCAGCCCAACTAGCGGGAGTCGCAACGGGGAGCTGTTTTTT.

The chain uses TRBV27 and TRBJ2-1; 11 bases agree with TRBD2. CDR1 is MNHEY and CDR2 is SMNVEV in the germline V gene (reference sequence). The CDR3 has 17 residues. V lost 1 base and J lost 7; bases outside the gene matches: 9. The CDR3 DNA follows: TGTGCCAGCAGTTTATTAGTAGGGACTAGCGGTAAGAATGAGCAGTTCTTC. Translating it yields CASSLLVGTSGKNEQFF.

This chain links TRBV28 with TRBJ2-2; 9 positions match TRBD1. The CDR3 loop spans 15 amino acids. V lost 5 bases to trimming and J lost 6 bases; unmatched junction nucleotides: 7. CDR1 and CDR2 (germline): MDHEN, SYDVKM. The CDR3 is CASSLGQGSAGELFF. CDR3 sequence (DNA): TGTGCCAGCAGTCTCGGACAGGGGTCGGCCGGGGAGCTGTTTTTT.